These 22 T cell receptor beta chains share one sample of origin, sequenced in a study of blood T cell repertoires in COVID-19. TCRdb's table, derived via immunoSEQ multiplex PCR, lists solely in-frame clones and lacks some. The sample has 250,000 or so clones; roughly nine tenths are singletons. Sequenced sample: PBMCs or T cells enriched from blood (not recorded which). The receptors derive from a woman younger than 30 who had recovered from COVID-19.

V gene TRBV30 combines with J gene TRBJ2-7; 10 nucleotides agree with TRBD1. The CDR3 extends over 14 amino acids. Trimming cost V 3 bases and J 2 bases; bases outside gene matches: 4. Germline CDR1 is GTSNPN and CDR2 is SVGIG (reference sequence). The CDR3 loop is CAWSRDRGPYEQYF. The CDR3 DNA is TGTGCCTGGAGCCGGGACAGGGGCCCCTACGAGCAGTACTTC.

The chain carries TRBV19 and TRBJ2-7; no clear D gene. Per the germline V gene, CDR1 is LNHDA and CDR2 is SQIVND (reference sequence). The CDR3 consists of 12 residues. Trimming left V 2 bases short and J 6 bases short, with 8 bases between. CDR3 coding DNA: TGTGCCAGTAGTATAAGGAGAAGCGAGCAGTACTTC. It encodes CASSIRRSEQYF.

About this clone itself: The junction and the germline gene differ at one end; a read error may be behind it. The genes are TRBV30 and TRBJ1-6, with no clear D. Germline V gene data show CDR1 as GTSNPN and CDR2 as SVGIG (reference sequence). CDR3 size: 16 residues. CDR3 amino acids: CAWTSGQPGYTSPLHF. The CDR3 DNA is TGTGCCTGGACCAGTGGGCAGCCCGGCTATACTTCACCCCTCCACTTT.

The chain has TRBV5-4 and TRBJ2-2; no definite D call. The CDR3 runs 12 residues. Trimming stripped 3 bases from V and 5 bases from J, with 5 bases between. The V gene's germline CDR1 is SGHNT and CDR2 YYREEE (reference sequence). CDR3 sequence reads: CASSSQTGELFF. The CDR3, as DNA: TGTGCCAGCAGCTCTCAGACCGGGGAGCTGTTTTTT.

The V gene is TRBV29-1, the J gene TRBJ2-7, with TRBD1 identical over 7 bases. The CDR3 has 12 amino acids. The germline gives CDR1 SQVTM, CDR2 ANQGSEA. J was trimmed by 0 bases and V by 6 bases; bases with no gene match: 2. CDR3 residues: CSVGTDSYEQYF. In nucleotides, the CDR3 is TGCAGCGTCGGGACAGACTCCTACGAGCAGTACTTC.

In this sample, this clone turned up once. The chain recombines TRBV7-9 with TRBJ1-4, with unresolved D. Trimming left V 5 bases short and J 6 bases short, with 7 bases between. Germline lookup yields CDR1 SEHNR and CDR2 FQNEAQ (reference sequence). The CDR3 totals 12 residues. CDR3 bases: TGTGCCAGCAGCCCGGGAGATGAAAAACTGTTTTTT. Its translation: CASSPGDEKLFF.

The V and J genes are TRBV27 and TRBJ1-2, with D tentatively TRBD1 (5 bases). V was clipped by 4 bases and J by 3 bases, with 12 bases between them. Germline-derived CDR1 and CDR2 are MNHEY and SMNVEV (reference sequence). The CDR3 extends over 14 amino acids. The CDR3 region is CASSSAGNDYGYTF. The CDR3 DNA sequence: TGTGCCAGCAGTTCAGCAGGGAATGACTATGGCTACACCTTC.

This clone was seen a few times. The chain is built from TRBV3-1 (or the pseudogene TRBV3-2) and TRBJ2-7; D not certain. Germline CDR1 is LGHDT and CDR2 is YNNKEL (reference sequence). Trimming shortened V by 0 bases and J by 4 bases, and 7 bases separated the two germline ends. This CDR3 comprises 13 residues. The DNA of the CDR3 is TGTGCCAGCAGCCAAGATTCGGGTTACGAGCAGTACTTC. Its protein is CASSQDSGYEQYF.

The rearrangement links TRBV3-1 (or the pseudogene TRBV3-2) to TRBJ2-7; D gene uncertain. Germline V CDR1 and CDR2: LGHDT, YNNKEL (reference sequence). This CDR3 comprises 13 residues. V was shortened by 3 bases and J by 4 bases, with 10 bases between the two germline ends. The CDR3 DNA sequence: TGTGCCAGCAGCCACCGACTTCAGTACGAGCAGTACTTC. Its protein product is CASSHRLQYEQYF.

The chain carries TRBV4-1 and TRBJ1-2; 9 nucleotides match TRBD1. V was clipped by 4 bases and J by 10 bases; unmatched bases: 10. The CDR3 is 14 amino acids. CDR1 is MGHRA, CDR2 YSYEKL, per germline. For the CDR3, the DNA is TGCGCCAGCAGCCGGCTGACAGGGGGTGATGACTACACCTTC. Translated, it gives CASSRLTGGDDYTF.

The V gene is TRBV28, the J gene TRBJ1-2; 8 bases align to TRBD1. Trimming cost V 10 bases and J 6 bases; bases outside gene matches: 16. Germline values: CDR1 MDHEN, CDR2 SYDVKM. This CDR3 is built from 15 residues. CDR3 DNA: TGTGCCAACCATCGCCCAGGACAGGGCAAGGATGGCTACACCTTC. As protein: CANHRPGQGKDGYTF.

The chain carries TRBV5-1 and TRBJ2-1; 11 nucleotides agree with TRBD2. Germline values: CDR1 SGHRS, CDR2 YFSETQ. The CDR3 loop spans 15 amino acids. J was trimmed by 5 bases and V by 4 bases; bases with no gene match: 5. CDR3 bases: TGCGCCAGCAGCACCTCTAGCGGGAGGAACAATGAGCAGTTCTTC. Protein product: CASSTSSGRNNEQFF.

In nucleotides, the CDR3 is TGCGCCAGCAGCCCTCTCGGACAGGGAAACTCCTACGAGCAGTACTTC. Translated, it gives CASSPLGQGNSYEQYF. The chain is built from TRBV5-1 and TRBJ2-7; 8 bases match TRBD1. The CDR3 is 16 residues long. Per the germline V gene, CDR1 is SGHRS and CDR2 is YFSETQ. Trimming took 4 bases from V and 0 from J; bases not matched to a gene: 9.

The chain employs TRBV13 and TRBJ1-2, with TRBD1 matching over 9 bases. With V trimmed by 3 bases and J by 8 bases, 10 bases remained unmatched. The CDR3 spans 15 residues. The germline CDR1 and CDR2 sequences are PRHDT and FYEKMQ (reference sequence). The CDR3 here is CASSFLGQGLRGYTF. CDR3 DNA sequence: TGTGCCAGCAGCTTCCTGGGACAGGGCTTGAGGGGCTACACCTTC.

This clone was seen a few times. The rearrangement joins TRBV7-9 to TRBJ1-4; D gene ambiguous. V lost 5 bases and J 8 bases, leaving 21 bases between the germline ends. Germline V gene data show CDR1 as SEHNR and CDR2 as FQNEAQ (reference sequence). The length of the CDR3 is 16 residues. The CDR3 DNA reads TGTGCCAGCAGCCCTTATGCGGGGAGGGTAGGAGAAAAACTGTTTTTT. This encodes CASSPYAGRVGEKLFF.

This sequence joins TRBV7-2 and TRBJ2-3, with D maybe TRBD2 (6 bases). The germline CDR1 and CDR2 sequences are SGHTA and FQGNSA. V lost 4 bases, J lost 2 bases, and 10 bases lay in between. The CDR3 length is 14 residues. CDR3 sequence (DNA): TGTGCCAGCAGCTCTATAGCGGCCACAGATACGCAGTATTTT. This encodes CASSSIAATDTQYF.

The chain employs TRBV11-2 and TRBJ1-3; TRBD1 matches 7 bases. J was trimmed by 7 bases and V by 1 base; bases with no gene match: 10. The CDR3 sequence is 16 residues long. Germline V CDR1 and CDR2: SGHAT, FQNNGV. The CDR3, as DNA: TGTGCCAGCAGCTTAGGGCGAGGCCGAGGGGGCAACACCATATATTTT. Translation gives CASSLGRGRGGNTIYF.

In its sample, this clone was seen a few times. The chain uses TRBV5-6 and TRBJ1-3; D is undetermined. The CDR3 runs 17 residues. Trimming removed 0 bases from V and 0 bases from J, with 13 bases in between. Germline V gives CDR1 SGHDT, CDR2 YYEEEE. The chain's CDR3 is CASSLVEGGDSGNTIYF. The CDR3 coding sequence is TGTGCCAGCAGCTTGGTTGAGGGTGGGGACTCTGGAAACACCATATATTTT.

V gene TRBV6-5 combines with J gene TRBJ1-6; 7 bases are a match to TRBD1. Germline V gives CDR1 MNHEY, CDR2 SVGAGI. The CDR3 spans 14 residues. V shed 5 bases, J shed 6 bases, and the junction held 4 bases outside the gene matches. This chain's CDR3 is CASSRQGGNSPLHF. Here the CDR3 DNA reads TGTGCCAGCAGTCGACAGGGTGGTAATTCACCCCTCCACTTT.

This clone was detected once. This chain's CDR3 is CASSQEGGSGRSNQPQHF. CDR3 nucleotides: TGCGCCAGCAGCCAAGAAGGGGGCTCTGGGCGGAGCAATCAGCCCCAGCATTTT. The V and J genes are TRBV4-1 and TRBJ1-5; 7 bases map to TRBD1. Trimming cost V 0 bases and J 1 base; bases outside gene matches: 9. CDR3 length: 18 amino acids. Germline assignment: CDR1 MGHRA and CDR2 YSYEKL.

The chain uses TRBV10-3 and TRBJ2-3, with 9 bases identical to TRBD2. The ends lost 3 bases at V and 6 bases at J; junction bases unmatched: 4. The CDR3 is made up of 14 amino acids. Germline loops: CDR1 ENHRY, CDR2 SYGVKD. CDR3 sequence reads: CAISDGTSMDTQYF. CDR3 DNA: TGTGCCATCAGTGACGGGACTAGCATGGATACGCAGTATTTT.

This chain connects TRBV12-3 or TRBV12-4 to TRBJ1-5; D may be TRBD1 (6 bases). V was clipped by 5 bases and J by 5 bases, with 10 bases between them. The length of the CDR3 is 13 residues. The CDR3 spells CASSPQGYQPQHF. CDR3 nucleotides: TGTGCCAGCAGTCCCCAGGGGTATCAGCCCCAGCATTTT.